Shown below are 28 T cell receptor beta chains from a single sample sequenced in a study of tumor-infiltrating lymphocytes in primary liver carcinoma. Co-extracting RNA and DNA was done with roughly 17-33 mg of unsorted bulk tissue as input. The researchers produced TCR beta cDNA from roughly 500 ng total RNA with a constant-region primer. Slightly modified ARM-PCR, run as three nested multiplex PCR rounds, produced the TCR beta libraries. Researchers ran the first two PCR rounds for 9 to 10 cycles each with TRBV1-TRBV30 forward primers and a C-beta reverse primer. TCRdb fed the multiplex PCR reads into MiXCR, producing one record per CDR3 protein. Of about 70,000 distinct CDR3 sequences listed, about 70% are singletons. Sequences were obtained from liver tumor tissue from sampling region 4. Subset given: tumor region T4, right-lateral pole. All receptors come from a man between 40 and 49 years old with primary liver carcinoma and hepatitis B virus infection.

As for this clonotype: This may be a read error: a much more frequent sequence differs by one nucleotide. V usage is TRBV5-6 and J usage is TRBJ1-3; D uncertain. Deletions cut 4 bases from V and 6 bases from J, with 14 bases between. In germline, CDR1 is SGHDT, CDR2 YYEEEE. This CDR3 comprises 14 residues. The CDR3 sequence: CASSPPGWENTIYF. For the CDR3, the DNA is TGTGCCAGCAGCCCACCCGGGTGGGAAAACACCATATATTTT.

The chain uses TRBV11-2 and TRBJ2-2, with 13 bases fitting TRBD2. The CDR3 has 15 amino acids. From germline, CDR1 is SGHAT and CDR2 FQNNGV. The junction had 0 bases not matched to a gene; V was cut back by 2 bases and J by 6 bases. The CDR3 region is CASSLTSGRAGELFF. The CDR3 DNA sequence: TGTGCCAGCAGCTTAACTAGCGGGAGGGCCGGGGAGCTGTTTTTT.

This clonotype appeared many times. The chain uses TRBV29-1 and TRBJ2-1; D is possibly TRBD1 (5 bases). Between the trimmed V and J ends, which lost 4 bases and 12 bases, there was a span of 13 bases. Germline V gene data show CDR1 as SQVTM and CDR2 as ANQGSEA. The CDR3 length is 11 residues. CDR3 in DNA: TGCAGCGTTGGACTCCTCCAGGGGCAGTTCTTC. Its translation: CSVGLLQGQFF.

Regarding this clonotype: This sequence may be a read error, since a much larger clone differs from it by one base. The chain has TRBV18 and TRBJ1-5; D call uncertain. CDR1 KGHSH and CDR2 LQKENI come from the germline V gene. The CDR3 has 14 amino acids. CDR3 residues: CAGSPPASNQPQHF. The CDR3 DNA sequence: TGTGCCGGCTCACCACCGGCTAGCAATCAGCCCCAGCATTTT.

The rearrangement uses TRBV5-1 and TRBJ2-5; tentatively, D is TRBD2 (6 bases). The CDR3 is 15 residues long. The V and J ends lost 5 bases and 8 bases respectively, with 22 bases between them. CDR1 and CDR2 from the germline V gene are SGHRS and YFSETQ. The CDR3 reads CASSEASGSNATQYF. The CDR3 coding sequence is TGCGCCAGCAGTGAGGCGAGCGGGTCCAACGCAACCCAGTACTTC. Drawing the rest from reference TRBV5-1 and TRBJ2-5, the complete variable domain is KAGVTQTPRYLIKTRGQQVTLSCSPISGHRSVSWYQQTPGQGLQFLFEYFSETQRNKGNFPGRFSGRQFSNSRSEMNVSTLELGDSALYLCASSEASGSNATQYFGPGTRLLVL.

This clonotype has a handful of counts. A much more abundant neighbour one base away suggests this may be a read error. The rearrangement links TRBV11-1 to TRBJ2-1; 10 bases align to TRBD2. The germline gives CDR1 SGHAT, CDR2 FQDESV (reference sequence). The CDR3 has 11 amino acids. Here the CDR3 DNA reads TGTGCCGGCAGCTTAGCGGGAGGGCAGTTCTTC. Translation gives CAGSLAGGQFF.

As to this clonotype: This may be a read error, as it is one base from a much larger clone. This chain connects TRBV7-3 to TRBJ2-7; the D gene is possibly TRBD2 (5 bases). The germline V gene has CDR1 SGHTA and CDR2 FQGTGA. There are 13 residues in the CDR3. CDR3 nucleotides: TGTACCAGCAGCTTAACGGGGATGGACGAGCAGTACTTC. Protein: CTSSLTGMDEQYF. Using reference TRBV7-3 and TRBJ2-7 for the parts outside the CDR3, the full variable domain is GAGVSQTPSNKVTEKGKYVELRCDPISGHTALYWYRQSLGQGPEFLIYFQGTGAADDSGLPNDRFFAVRPEGSVSTLKIQRTERGDSAVYLCTSSLTGMDEQYFGPGTRLTVT.

In this sample, this clonotype turned up once. A junction boundary mismatches the germline segment, possibly from a read error. V usage is TRBV12-3 or TRBV12-4 and J usage is TRBJ2-1, with 9 bases aligning to TRBD2. The CDR3 runs 20 residues. As DNA, the CDR3 is TGTGCCGGCAGCTTTCCGGGACTAGCAAGACACACCAGCTCCTACAATGAGCAGTTCTTC. This encodes CAGSFPGLARHTSSYNEQFF.

The table lists this clonotype with many counts. The genes are TRBV6-6 and TRBJ2-3; the D gene is possibly TRBD2 (7 bases). Trimming left V 4 bases short and J 5 bases short, with 19 bases between. This CDR3 comprises 16 residues. Germline CDR1 MNHNY, CDR2 SVGAGI (reference sequence). In DNA form, the CDR3 reads TGTGCCAGCAGTTGGGGGCCGGCAGGGAGGGGAGATACGCAGTATTTT. This gives the protein CASSWGPAGRGDTQYF.

This clonotype showed up just once. At one boundary the junction diverges from the germline segment, which might be a read error. The J gene is TRBJ2-7, the V gene TRBV20-1, with D perhaps TRBD2 (6 bases). Looked up from germline, CDR1 is DFQATT and CDR2 is SNEGSKA (reference sequence). CDR3 size: 13 residues. The chain's CDR3 is CSVRFGSNYEQYF. Here the CDR3 DNA reads TGCAGTGTTAGATTCGGGAGTAACTACGAGCAGTACTTC.

This clonotype was picked up a small number of times. The DNA for the CDR3 is TGTGCCACCAGTGAGGCAGGGCCATTAGAGACCCAGTACTTC. Amino acid sequence: CATSEAGPLETQYF. V gene TRBV24-1 combines with J gene TRBJ2-5; D may be TRBD1 (5 bases). Germline lookup yields CDR1 KGHDR and CDR2 SFDVKD. This CDR3 region has 14 residues. Deletions cut 4 bases from V and 4 bases from J, with 12 bases between.

About this clonotype itself: At one of its ends the junction is not consistent with the germline gene, which may arise from a read error. The V call is TRBV6-1, the J call TRBJ2-3, with 7 positions matching TRBD2. Germline loops: CDR1 MNHNS, CDR2 SASEGT. The CDR3 is made up of 16 amino acids. The CDR3: CANSPPGGRGTDTQYF. In DNA form, the CDR3 reads TGTGCCAACAGTCCCCCGGGGGGAAGGGGTACAGATACGCAATATTTT.

A single count supports this clonotype. This chain links TRBV5-1 with TRBJ2-2; the D gene is possibly TRBD1 (6 bases). The CDR3 is 16 residues long. Germline lookup yields CDR1 SGHRS and CDR2 YFSETQ. The germline V and J ends were trimmed by 3 bases and 0 bases, with 12 bases remaining between them. The CDR3 sequence is CASSWEPGANTGELFF. The CDR3 bases are TGCGCCAGCAGCTGGGAGCCAGGGGCGAACACCGGGGAGCTGTTTTTT.

By share of the sample, this clonotype is large. The rearrangement joins TRBV11-2 to TRBJ2-1, with TRBD2 as a possible D gene (6 bases). Between the trimmed V and J ends, which lost 6 bases and 7 bases, there was a span of 16 bases. Germline V gene sequence: CDR1 SGHAT, CDR2 FQNNGV. The CDR3 length is 14 residues. As DNA, the CDR3 is TGTGCCAGCAGTTCAGCGGGCCCTGGGAATGAGCAGTTCTTC. It codes for CASSSAGPGNEQFF.

V usage is TRBV2 and J usage is TRBJ2-1; D call uncertain. Looked up from germline, CDR1 is SNHLY and CDR2 is FYNNEI. There are 14 residues in the CDR3. The ends were cut back, 9 bases at V and 5 bases at J, with 17 bases in the middle. This chain's CDR3 is CASYRYSTDNEQFF. In nucleotides, the CDR3 is TGTGCCAGTTATCGTTACAGCACGGACAATGAGCAGTTCTTC. The whole variable domain, filled in from reference TRBV2 and TRBJ2-1, reads EPEVTQTPSHQVTQMGQEVILRCVPISNHLYFYWYRQILGQKVEFLVSFYNNEISEKSEIFDDQFSVERPDGSNFTLKIRSTKLEDSAMYFCASYRYSTDNEQFFGPGTRLTVL.

Remarks on this clonotype: The conserved phenylalanine or tryptophan is not found at the CDR3 terminus, so this likely reflects a read error. The rearrangement joins TRBV28 to TRBJ2-5, with 13 bases identical to TRBD2. Trimming removed 6 bases from V and 7 bases from J; junction bases left unmatched: 8. CDR1 is MDHEN, CDR2 SYDVKM, per germline. The CDR3 is 15 amino acids. The CDR3 region is CASSFGLAGVRTQYL. In DNA form, the CDR3 reads TGTGCCAGCAGCTTCGGACTAGCGGGAGTACGGACCCAGTACCTC.

In the case of this clonotype: In this CDR3 the conserved last residue, phenylalanine or tryptophan, is missing, so a read error is likely. The gene calls are TRBV11-2 and TRBJ2-2; 9 bases are a match to TRBD1. Germline V gene lookup returns CDR1 SGHAT and CDR2 FQNNGV. CDR3 size: 17 residues. In DNA form, the CDR3 reads TGTGCCAACAGCTTCGATCGGGACAGGGTCGGCACCGGGGAGCTGTTTCTT. Its translation is CANSFDRDRVGTGELFL.

A word on this clonotype: It is likely a read error, because the conserved phenylalanine at the end of the CDR3 is missing. The chain employs TRBV11-2 and TRBJ2-5; TRBD1 or TRBD2 may be the D gene (5 bases each). V lost 9 bases and J lost 0, with 20 bases in between. This CDR3 has 16 residues. CDR1 and CDR2 (germline): SGHAT, FQNNGV. CDR3 in DNA: TGTGCCAGGAGATCTCGGGGCTCGGCCCACCAAGAGACCCAGTACATC. Encoded protein: CARRSRGSAHQETQYI.

V and J are TRBV21-1 and TRBJ2-1; the D call in the table, TRBD1, was not verified against the DNA. TRBV21-1 is a pseudogene segment. This CDR3 has 13 amino acids. For the CDR3, the DNA is TGTGCCAGCATTACCCCGAGGGGGAATGAGCAGTTCTTC. Encoded protein: CASITPRGNEQFF.

A few counts support this clonotype. V and J are TRBV24-1 and TRBJ2-1; 11 nucleotides line up with TRBD2. CDR3 length: 21 amino acids. The germline V gene has CDR1 KGHDR and CDR2 SFDVKD. After removal of 1 base from V and 0 bases from J, the junction contained 13 bases not matched to a gene. The CDR3 region has the DNA TGTGCCACCAGTGATTTTAAGGGACTAGCGGCTGATCAAAGCTCCTACAATGAGCAGTTCTTC. Translation gives CATSDFKGLAADQSSYNEQFF.

Note on this clonotype: At one end the junction does not follow the germline gene, possibly because of a read error. This chain uses TRBV29-1 with TRBJ2-5; D may be TRBD2 (5 bases). CDR3 length: 13 residues. Germline V gene data show CDR1 as SQVTM and CDR2 as ANQGSEA. CDR3 sequence (DNA): TGCAGCGCTCAATTGCCGGGAAGGGAGACCCACTACTTC. Protein product: CSAQLPGRETHYF.

In the case of this clonotype: A read error may produce the germline difference seen at one junction end. V usage is TRBV12-3 or TRBV12-4 and J usage is TRBJ2-1, with D possibly matching TRBD2 (6 bases). This CDR3 region has 15 residues. As DNA, the CDR3 is TGTGTCAGCAGTCCACAGGTGGCTAGCGTTCATGAGCAGCTCTTC. This encodes CVSSPQVASVHEQLF.

As to this clonotype: A clone one base away is much larger, so this may be a read error. This chain links TRBV28 with TRBJ2-1; D unclear. This CDR3 is built from 12 residues. Per germline, CDR1 MDHEN and CDR2 SYDVKM. CDR3 residues: CASSLLGFELFF. The CDR3 DNA reads TGTGCCAGCAGTCTCTTGGGGTTCGAGCTGTTCTTC.

This clonotype appeared a single time. At one boundary the junction diverges from the germline segment, which might be a read error. V usage is TRBV25-1 and J usage is TRBJ1-4; 7 bases align to TRBD1. CDR3 length: 14 residues. CDR1 and CDR2 (germline): MGHDK, SYGVNS. The CDR3 DNA reads TGTACCAGCACTTTGGGAGGGGGCTACGAAAAACTGTTTTTT. It is translated as CTSTLGGGYEKLFF.

Points on this clonotype: At one of its ends the junction is not consistent with the germline gene, which may arise from a read error. The rearrangement links TRBV6-4 to TRBJ2-5; maybe TRBD1 (7 bases). The CDR3 is 17 residues long. The germline gives CDR1 MRHNA, CDR2 SNTAGT. This CDR3 reads CASSDSIRQGEEEAQYF. The DNA for the CDR3 is TGTGCCAGCAGTGACTCGATACGGCAGGGGGAGGAAGAGGCCCAGTACTTC.

The sample holds a few counts of this clonotype. Being one base from a much bigger clone, this may be a read error. This rearrangement joins TRBV7-8 to TRBJ1-3; TRBD1 matches at 7 bases. Germline V lookup: CDR1 SGHVS, CDR2 FQNEAQ. The CDR3 runs 12 residues. CDR3 in amino acids: CVSSQGGYTIYF. The CDR3 coding sequence is TGTGTCAGCAGCCAGGGGGGGTACACCATATATTTT.

A word on this clonotype: One base away lies a much larger clone, so this may be a sequencing read error. The CDR3: CAWSKAGGLEQYF. The CDR3 DNA reads TGTGCCTGGAGCAAAGCGGGAGGGCTCGAGCAGTACTTC. V and J are TRBV30 and TRBJ2-7; TRBD2 matches at 10 bases. In germline, CDR1 is GTSNPN, CDR2 SVGIG (reference sequence). CDR3 length equals 13 residues. Losses at the gene ends were 3 bases for V and 6 bases for J; bases not matched to a gene: 5.

This chain connects TRBV11-2 to TRBJ1-1; 8 bases fit TRBD1. The V gene end was trimmed by 5 bases and the J gene end by 3 bases; junction bases not matched to a gene: 17. The CDR3 has 18 residues. Germline V CDR1 and CDR2: SGHAT, FQNNGV. This CDR3 reads CASSPGGRGATSDTEAFF. The CDR3 coding sequence is TGTGCCAGCAGCCCAGGGGGCAGGGGGGCGACTAGCGACACTGAAGCTTTCTTT.